What follows are 28 T cell receptor beta chains derived from one specimen sequenced in a study of T cell responses to AZD1222 COVID-19 vaccine. Sequenced by immunoSEQ multiplex PCR; TCRdb stores in-frame clones only, minus some. The sample holds about 120,000 clones, 90% seen once. Sequencing was performed on peripheral blood, taken on day 0 of AZD1222 vaccination. The receptors shown here come from an adult in good health.

V is TRBV19 and J is TRBJ2-7, with D unclear. Germline values: CDR1 LNHDA, CDR2 SQIVND (reference sequence). Deletions cut 2 bases from V and 4 bases from J, with 9 bases between. The length of the CDR3 is 13 residues. CDR3 DNA: TGTGCCAGTAGTATAAAGATCCGGTACGAGCAGTACTTC. Translating gives CASSIKIRYEQYF.

The chain carries TRBV30 and TRBJ2-3; possibly TRBD2 for D (5 bases). The CDR3 contains 13 residues. Germline loops: CDR1 GTSNPN, CDR2 SVGIG (reference sequence). With 8 bases removed from V and 0 bases from J, the gap between germline ends came to 12 bases. The chain's CDR3 is CALAGGSTDTQYF. Written as DNA, the CDR3 is TGTGCCCTGGCGGGTGGCAGCACAGATACGCAGTATTTT.

The chain joins TRBV9 to TRBJ2-5, with 10 positions matching TRBD2. The V gene end was trimmed by 4 bases and the J gene end by 2 bases; junction bases not matched to a gene: 5. This CDR3 is 15 amino acids long. Germline-derived CDR1 and CDR2 are SGDLS and YYNGEE. CDR3: CASSTSGARQETQYF. The CDR3 nucleotides read TGTGCCAGCAGCACTAGCGGGGCAAGACAAGAGACCCAGTACTTC.

V usage is TRBV5-4 and J usage is TRBJ1-5, with D unresolved. Germline values: CDR1 SGHNT, CDR2 YYREEE (reference sequence). This CDR3 contains 13 residues. V lost 3 bases and J 4 bases, leaving 8 bases between the germline ends. The CDR3 is CASSWEQNQPQHF. The CDR3 DNA follows: TGTGCCAGCAGCTGGGAACAAAATCAGCCCCAGCATTTT.

The chain uses TRBV7-2 and TRBJ2-3, with TRBD2 identical over 8 bases. This CDR3 has 15 residues. With 6 bases clipped from V and 0 bases from J, the junction kept 5 bases outside the gene matches. Germline CDR1 SGHTA, CDR2 FQGNSA. As DNA, the CDR3 is TGTGCCAGCAGTTCTAGCGGGCCTAGCACAGATACGCAGTATTTT. This gives the protein CASSSSGPSTDTQYF.

The V call is TRBV27, the J call TRBJ1-1; 7 bases line up with TRBD1. This CDR3 contains 16 residues. Germline CDR1 is MNHEY and CDR2 is SMNVEV (reference sequence). V was clipped by 5 bases and J by 11 bases; unmatched bases: 20. This chain's CDR3 is CASSPWTGSSLPGAFF. For the CDR3, the DNA is TGTGCCAGCAGTCCCTGGACAGGTTCATCTCTCCCTGGGGCTTTCTTT.

This clone was detected only a few times. This chain joins TRBV27 and TRBJ2-5; D perhaps matches TRBD1 (6 bases). Trimming shortened V by 6 bases and J by 5 bases, and 19 bases separated the two germline ends. Per the germline V gene, CDR1 is MNHEY and CDR2 is SMNVEV (reference sequence). This CDR3 has 15 amino acids. The CDR3 spells CASRHRTASGETQYF. CDR3 nucleotides: TGTGCCAGCAGACACAGGACAGCCTCGGGGGAGACCCAGTACTTC.

The CDR3 DNA is TGTGCCAGCAGCTTAGCTGGGTGGGACGAGCAGTACTTC. Protein sequence: CASSLAGWDEQYF. This sequence joins TRBV7-6 and TRBJ2-7; the D is unclear. The CDR3 has 13 residues. Germline CDR1 reads SGHVS; CDR2 reads FNYEAQ. V was cut by 0 bases and J by 5 bases, with 8 bases left in between.

The chain carries TRBV14 and TRBJ2-7; 7 bases align to TRBD1. Germline V gene data show CDR1 as SGHDN and CDR2 as FVKESK. There are 15 residues in the CDR3. V was clipped by 3 bases and J by 5 bases; unmatched bases: 10. The CDR3 loop is CASSQDIGQAHEQYF. The CDR3 DNA reads TGTGCCAGCAGCCAGGATATCGGACAGGCCCACGAGCAGTACTTC.

J is TRBJ2-5 and V is TRBV5-1; maybe TRBD2 (5 bases). Germline V gives CDR1 SGHRS, CDR2 YFSETQ. V dropped 4 bases and J dropped 1 base, with 14 bases sitting between them. This CDR3 contains 15 residues. Written as DNA, the CDR3 is TGCGCCAGCAGCATCGGCCCCGGGGTCCAAGAGACCCAGTACTTC. It codes for CASSIGPGVQETQYF.

The CDR3 protein is CASMMAGDYGYTF. CDR3 DNA: TGTGCCAGTATGATGGCAGGGGACTATGGCTACACCTTC. V and J are TRBV28 and TRBJ1-2; weak D call: TRBD1 (6 bases). The CDR3 length is 13 residues. V lost 9 bases and J 3 bases, leaving 14 bases between the germline ends. The germline V gene has CDR1 MDHEN and CDR2 SYDVKM.

The chain has TRBV2 and TRBJ2-7; TRBD2 agrees at 7 bases. V lost 2 bases, J lost 0 bases, and 10 bases stayed unmatched. In germline, CDR1 is SNHLY, CDR2 FYNNEI. The CDR3 consists of 17 residues. CDR3: CASSEWVGRSSSYEQYF. The CDR3 region has the DNA TGTGCCAGCAGTGAATGGGTCGGGAGGTCTAGCTCCTACGAGCAGTACTTC.

This chain uses TRBV5-4 with TRBJ2-7; 10 positions match TRBD2. The CDR3 is 15 amino acids. Germline lookup yields CDR1 SGHNT and CDR2 YYREEE (reference sequence). V was pared by 0 bases and J by 6 bases, with 6 bases of the junction left unmatched. In DNA, the CDR3 is TGTGCCAGCAGCTTGGAACTAGCGGGAAGGCGCGAGCAGTACTTC. Translated, it gives CASSLELAGRREQYF. Looking up the rest from reference TRBV5-4 and TRBJ2-7 gives the full variable domain: ETGVTQSPTHLIKTRGQQVTLRCSSQSGHNTVSWYQQALGQGPQFIFQYYREEENGRGNFPPRFSGLQFPNYSSELNVNALELDDSALYLCASSLELAGRREQYFGPGTRLTVT.

This chain links TRBV7-9 with TRBJ2-5; possible D gene TRBD1, 6 bases. CDR3 length equals 15 residues. The V and J ends lost 5 bases and 4 bases respectively, with 17 bases between them. Germline CDR1 SEHNR, CDR2 FQNEAQ (reference sequence). Here the CDR3 reads CASSIPPGVLETQYF. In DNA, the CDR3 is TGTGCCAGCAGCATACCACCAGGGGTGCTAGAGACCCAGTACTTC. The whole variable domain, remainder taken from reference TRBV7-9 and TRBJ2-5, is DTGVSQNPRHKITKRGQNVTFRCDPISEHNRLYWYRQTLGQGPEFLTYFQNEAQLEKSRLLSDRFSAERPKGSFSTLEIQRTEQGDSAMYLCASSIPPGVLETQYFGPGTRLLVL.

The chain couples TRBV6-5 to TRBJ2-2; D uncertain. The CDR3 contains 14 residues. The germline V and J ends were trimmed by 7 bases and 1 base, with 10 bases remaining between them. Germline V gene lookup returns CDR1 MNHEY and CDR2 SVGAGI. Here the CDR3 DNA reads TGTGCCAGCAAGGCACAAAGGAACACCGGGGAGCTGTTTTTT. Translated: CASKAQRNTGELFF.

The chain recombines TRBV5-1 with TRBJ2-2; D is perhaps TRBD1 or TRBD2 (6 bases each). This CDR3 spans 15 amino acids. Germline CDR1 is SGHRS and CDR2 is YFSETQ. V dropped 0 bases and J dropped 2 bases, with 8 bases sitting between them. In DNA, the CDR3 is TGCGCCAGCAGCTTGGAGGGGGGCAACACCGGGGAGCTGTTTTTT. Encoded protein: CASSLEGGNTGELFF.

The V gene is TRBV10-3, the J gene TRBJ1-2; 8 nucleotides agree with TRBD1. Germline-derived CDR1 and CDR2 are ENHRY and SYGVKD. The CDR3 length is 17 residues. V shed 3 bases, J shed 2 bases, and the junction held 11 bases outside the gene matches. The CDR3 loop reads CAISDIGDRGRNYGYTF. The CDR3 bases are TGTGCCATCAGTGATATTGGTGACAGGGGAAGGAACTATGGCTACACCTTC.

The chain carries TRBV28 and TRBJ1-2; D may be TRBD1 (6 bases). The CDR3 extends over 16 amino acids. Trimming removed 5 bases at V and 3 bases at J, with 19 bases between. Germline V gene data show CDR1 as MDHEN and CDR2 as SYDVKM. The CDR3 DNA is TGTGCCAGCAGTCCTACAGGGAGAGGATTCGACTATGGCTACACCTTC. It yields the protein CASSPTGRGFDYGYTF.

The V call is TRBV7-8, the J call TRBJ1-3, with D possibly being TRBD1 (6 bases). Trimming cost V 3 bases and J 2 bases, with 17 bases left between them. The CDR3 totals 17 residues. CDR1 SGHVS and CDR2 FQNEAQ come from the germline V gene. The CDR3 loop reads CASSFLRGVLTGNTIYF. The DNA of the CDR3 is TGTGCCAGCAGCTTTTTAAGGGGGGTTCTAACTGGAAACACCATATATTTT.

The rearrangement uses TRBV5-1 and TRBJ2-5; 7 bases agree with TRBD1. Germline CDR1 reads SGHRS; CDR2 reads YFSETQ. This CDR3 is built from 15 residues. Trimming removed 4 bases from V and 1 base from J; junction bases left unmatched: 7. The CDR3 protein is CASSVGTVRQETQYF. For the CDR3, the DNA is TGCGCCAGCAGCGTGGGGACAGTCCGCCAAGAGACCCAGTACTTC.

The chain joins TRBV5-1 to TRBJ2-2; a weak D match, TRBD1 (6 bases). CDR3 length equals 16 residues. Germline V gene lookup returns CDR1 SGHRS and CDR2 YFSETQ. V was trimmed by 0 bases and J by 6 bases, leaving 15 bases between them. Here the CDR3 reads CASSLVPGNRAGELFF. In nucleotides, the CDR3 is TGCGCCAGCAGCTTGGTTCCAGGGAACAGGGCCGGGGAGCTGTTTTTT.

This clone has just a few counts. The rearrangement links TRBV2 to TRBJ1-5; no firm D call. The germline V gene has CDR1 SNHLY and CDR2 FYNNEI. V was pared by 6 bases and J by 0 bases, with 9 bases between. There are 14 residues in the CDR3. The CDR3 region has the DNA TGTGCCAGCAGAGTGGGTCATAGCAATCAGCCCCAGCATTTT. It translates to CASRVGHSNQPQHF. The variable domain in full, completed from reference TRBV2 and TRBJ1-5, reads EPEVTQTPSHQVTQMGQEVILRCVPISNHLYFYWYRQILGQKVEFLVSFYNNEISEKSEIFDDQFSVERPDGSNFTLKIRSTKLEDSAMYFCASRVGHSNQPQHFGDGTRLSIL.

This rearrangement joins TRBV18 to TRBJ2-1; 10 nucleotides agree with TRBD2. Trimming took 6 bases from V and 0 from J; bases not matched to a gene: 8. CDR3 length: 17 amino acids. Looked up from germline, CDR1 is KGHSH and CDR2 is LQKENI. DNA of the CDR3: TGTGCCAGCTCGCCCCGTGGACTAGCGGACTCCTACAATGAGCAGTTCTTC. This codes for CASSPRGLADSYNEQFF.

The chain recombines TRBV2 with TRBJ2-5, with TRBD1 as a possible D gene (6 bases). The CDR3 contains 13 residues. The V gene's germline CDR1 is SNHLY and CDR2 FYNNEI. V shed 2 bases and J shed 4 bases, with 8 bases lying between them. The CDR3 reads CASSELGGETQYF. For the CDR3, the DNA is TGTGCCAGCAGTGAACTAGGGGGAGAGACCCAGTACTTC.

The chain links TRBV6-1 to TRBJ2-6; tentatively, D is TRBD2 (5 bases). The length of the CDR3 is 15 residues. Per the germline V gene, CDR1 is MNHNS and CDR2 is SASEGT. V was cut by 1 base and J by 2 bases, with 6 bases left in between. CDR3 in DNA: TGTGCCAGCAGTGAAGTCGGGGCTGGGGCCAACGTCCTGACTTTC. Amino acids: CASSEVGAGANVLTF.

This clone has only one observation. The rearrangement joins TRBV7-9 to TRBJ2-1, with D perhaps TRBD1 (5 bases). Germline loops: CDR1 SEHNR, CDR2 FQNEAQ (reference sequence). The CDR3 is made up of 11 amino acids. V was clipped by 5 bases and J by 8 bases, with 7 bases between them. CDR3 sequence: CASSKQDEQFF. CDR3 nucleotide sequence: TGTGCCAGCAGCAAACAGGATGAGCAGTTCTTC.

The chain combines TRBV12-5 with TRBJ2-5; D not resolved. Between the trimmed V and J ends, which lost 1 base and 4 bases, there was a span of 7 bases. Germline CDR1 and CDR2: LGHNT and FRNRAP. The CDR3 has 13 residues. DNA for the CDR3: TGTGCTAGTGGTTTGGGGGATCGAGAGACCCAGTACTTC. This translates into CASGLGDRETQYF. Based on the CDR3 plus reference TRBV12-5 and TRBJ2-5, the full variable domain is DARVTQTPRHKVTEMGQEVTMRCQPILGHNTVFWYRQTMMQGLELLAYFRNRAPLDDSGMPKDRFSAEMPDATLATLKIQPSEPRDSAVYFCASGLGDRETQYFGPGTRLLVL.

The chain is built from TRBV7-8 and TRBJ2-2; TRBD1 matches 9 bases. The germline V gene has CDR1 SGHVS and CDR2 FQNEAQ. V dropped 5 bases and J dropped 4; count of bases not matched to a gene: 5. The CDR3 covers 15 residues. CDR3 nucleotides: TGTGCCAGCAGCCAGAGGGACAGGGCCACCGGGGAGCTGTTTTTT. It translates to CASSQRDRATGELFF. The complete variable domain, with remaining parts taken from reference TRBV7-8 and TRBJ2-2, reads GAGVSQSPRYKVAKRGQDVALRCDPISGHVSLFWYQQALGQGPEFLTYFQNEAQLDKSGLPSDRFFAERPEGSVSTLKIQRTQQEDSAVYLCASSQRDRATGELFFGEGSRLTVL.